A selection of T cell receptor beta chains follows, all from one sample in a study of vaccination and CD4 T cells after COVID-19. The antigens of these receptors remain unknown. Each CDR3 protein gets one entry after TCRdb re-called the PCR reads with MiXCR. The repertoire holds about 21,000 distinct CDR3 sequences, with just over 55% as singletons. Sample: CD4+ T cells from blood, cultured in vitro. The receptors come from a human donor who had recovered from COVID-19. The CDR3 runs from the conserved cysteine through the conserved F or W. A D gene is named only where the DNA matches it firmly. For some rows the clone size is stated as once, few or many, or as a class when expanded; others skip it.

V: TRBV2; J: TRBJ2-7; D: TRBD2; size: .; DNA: TGTGCCAGCAGTGCCGTGACTAGCGGGAGGGCCTACGAGCAGTACTTC; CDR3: CASSAVTSGRAYEQYF
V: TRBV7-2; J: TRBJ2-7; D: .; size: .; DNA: TGTGCCAGCAGCTTAGTGGCCGGGCAGGGCCCGAATCGTGCTCCCTACGAGCAGTACTTC; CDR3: CASSLVAGQGPNRAPYEQYF
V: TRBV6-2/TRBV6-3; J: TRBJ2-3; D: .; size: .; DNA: TGTGCCAGCAGTTCCAGGACAAGTAGCACAGATACGCAGTATTTT; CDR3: CASSSRTSSTDTQYF
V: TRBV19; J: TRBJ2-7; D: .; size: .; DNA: TGTGCCAATAGTAGGAGCGGGTCTAGCTCCTACGAGCAGTACTTC; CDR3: CANSRSGSSSYEQYF
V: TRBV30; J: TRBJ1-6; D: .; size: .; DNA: TGTGCCTGGAAGGACTCCTATAATTCACCCCTCCACTTT; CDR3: CAWKDSYNSPLHF
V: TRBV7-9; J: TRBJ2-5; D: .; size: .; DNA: TGTGCCAGCAGCTTGTTCCAGGCTTCGGAGACCCAGTACTTC; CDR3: CASSLFQASETQYF
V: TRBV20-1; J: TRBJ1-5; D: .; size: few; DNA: TGCAGTGCAAACGACGGGGGGCGTCAGCCCCAGCATTTT; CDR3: CSANDGGRQPQHF
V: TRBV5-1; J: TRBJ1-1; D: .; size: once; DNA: TGCGCCAGCAGCTTGGCCGCCAGACAGAACACTGAAGCTTTCTTT; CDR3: CASSLAARQNTEAFF
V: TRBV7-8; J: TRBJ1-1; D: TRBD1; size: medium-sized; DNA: TGTGCCAGCAGCTCGGCCGACAGGGGTGGGGAAGCTTTCTTT; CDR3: CASSSADRGGEAFF
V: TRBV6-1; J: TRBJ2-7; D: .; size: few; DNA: TGTGCCAGCAGTATTGGGACGCCTCTCTACGAGCAGTACTTC; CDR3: CASSIGTPLYEQYF
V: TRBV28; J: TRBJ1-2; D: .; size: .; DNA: TGTGCCACCGGGGGTGGGGCGGTGGACTATGGCTACACCTTC; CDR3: CATGGGAVDYGYTF
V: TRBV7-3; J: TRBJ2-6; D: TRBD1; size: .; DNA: TGTGCCAGTTCCCCCCGGCTAGGACAGGGCACCTCTGGGGCCAACGTCCTGACTTTC; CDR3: CASSPRLGQGTSGANVLTF
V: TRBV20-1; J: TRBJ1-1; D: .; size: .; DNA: TGCAGTGCTTTAAGAGCTAGGGGCCATGAAGCTTTCTTT; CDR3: CSALRARGHEAFF
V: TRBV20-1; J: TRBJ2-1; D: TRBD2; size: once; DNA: TGCAGTGCACTAGCGGGAGGTAGGGGTAATGAGCAGTTCTTC; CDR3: CSALAGGRGNEQFF
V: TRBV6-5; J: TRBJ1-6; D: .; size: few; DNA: TGTGCCAGCAGTTACACAGACCTTGGATCACCCCTCCACTTT; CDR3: CASSYTDLGSPLHF
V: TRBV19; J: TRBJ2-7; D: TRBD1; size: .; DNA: TGTGCCAGCCGGGACAGGACCTCCGAGCAGTACTTC; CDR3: CASRDRTSEQYF
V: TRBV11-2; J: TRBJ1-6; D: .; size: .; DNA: TGTGCCAGCAGCGAGCCTAAAGGCACCCTCCACTTT; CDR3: CASSEPKGTLHF
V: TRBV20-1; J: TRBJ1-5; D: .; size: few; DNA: TGCAGTGCTTCGGACCCGCGGCCCAATCAGCCCCAGCATTTT; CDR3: CSASDPRPNQPQHF
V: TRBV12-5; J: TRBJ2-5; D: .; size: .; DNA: TGTGCTAGTGGGCAAAACAGGGCAAGAGAGACCCAGTACTTC; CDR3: CASGQNRARETQYF
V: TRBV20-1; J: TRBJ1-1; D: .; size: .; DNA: TGCAGTGCTAGAGTGGGGGGGCTTGGGGGATCGGGCACTGAAGCTTTCTTT; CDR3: CSARVGGLGGSGTEAFF
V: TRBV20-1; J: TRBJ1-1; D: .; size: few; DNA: TGCAGTGCTAAAAGGGGCCACACTGAAGCTTTCTTT; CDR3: CSAKRGHTEAFF
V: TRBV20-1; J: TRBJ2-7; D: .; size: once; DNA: TGCAGTGCTACCCCCCGGAGAGGCCCCTACGAGCAGTACTTC; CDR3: CSATPRRGPYEQYF
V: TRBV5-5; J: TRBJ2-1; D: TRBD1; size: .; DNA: TGTGCCAGCAGCGCCCGACAGGGCACCACGAAGACGATGTTGGATGAGCAGTTCTTC; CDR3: CASSARQGTTKTMLDEQFF
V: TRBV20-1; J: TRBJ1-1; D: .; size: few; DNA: TGCAGTGCTAGAAAGGGGAACACTGAAGCTTTCTTT; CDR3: CSARKGNTEAFF
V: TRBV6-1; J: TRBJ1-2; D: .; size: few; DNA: TGTGCCAGCACATCAAGACGGCGGGTCCTTGGCTACACCTTC; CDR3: CASTSRRRVLGYTF
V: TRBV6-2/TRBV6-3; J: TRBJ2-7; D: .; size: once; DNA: TGTGCCAGCAGTTACTCGATAGGCCCTGGGAACTTC; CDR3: CASSYSIGPGNF
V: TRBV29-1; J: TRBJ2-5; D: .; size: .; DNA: TGCAGCGTTGATAGCGTCCTAGGTTGGTACTTC; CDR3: CSVDSVLGWYF
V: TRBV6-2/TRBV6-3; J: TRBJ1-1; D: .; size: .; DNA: TGTGCCAGCCTTGCACTCCTAGGGAACACTGAAGCTTTCTTT; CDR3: CASLALLGNTEAFF
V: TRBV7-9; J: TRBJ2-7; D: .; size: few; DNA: TGTGCCAGCGGCCTTAGCGGCTCCTACGAGCAGTACTTC; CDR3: CASGLSGSYEQYF
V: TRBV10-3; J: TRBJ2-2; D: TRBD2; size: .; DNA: TGTGCCATCAGGGCCAATAGCGGGGGAGCCACCGGGGAGCTGTTTTTT; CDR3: CAIRANSGGATGELFF
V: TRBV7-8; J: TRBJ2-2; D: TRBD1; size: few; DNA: TGTGCCAGCAGCCCACTCCCGGCAGGGGGCACCGGGGAGCTGTTTTTT; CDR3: CASSPLPAGGTGELFF
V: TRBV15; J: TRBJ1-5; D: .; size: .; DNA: TGTGCCACCAGCATAGGGAGGACGAGCAATCAGCCCCAGCATTTT; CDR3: CATSIGRTSNQPQHF
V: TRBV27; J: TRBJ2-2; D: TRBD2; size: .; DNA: TGTGCCAGCAGTTTCCCTCCTGGACTAGTGGTCACCGGGGAGCTGTTTTTT; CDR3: CASSFPPGLVVTGELFF
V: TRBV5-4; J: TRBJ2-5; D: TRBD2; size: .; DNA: TGTGCCAGCAGCTTTCCTAGCGGGTCGAAGCAAGAGACCCAGTACTTC; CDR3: CASSFPSGSKQETQYF
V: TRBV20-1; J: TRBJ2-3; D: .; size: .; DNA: TGCAGTGCCACAAGACAGACTATTAGCACAGATACGCAGTATTTT; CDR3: CSATRQTISTDTQYF
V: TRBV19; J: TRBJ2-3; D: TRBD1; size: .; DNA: TGTGCCAGTAGTCGACAGGGGGCCCCTAGCACAGATACGCAGTATTTT; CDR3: CASSRQGAPSTDTQYF
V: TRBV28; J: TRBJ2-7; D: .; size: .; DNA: TGTGCCAGCAGTTCCACGCTCCGGGGCAACTACGAGCAGTACTTC; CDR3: CASSSTLRGNYEQYF
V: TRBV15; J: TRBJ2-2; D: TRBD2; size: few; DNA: TGTGCCACCAGCAGGGGACTAGCGGCGACCGGGGAGCTGTTTTTT; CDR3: CATSRGLAATGELFF
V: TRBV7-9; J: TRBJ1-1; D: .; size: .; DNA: TGTGCCAGCAGCAACTACGGGGGAGAGGGCACTGAAGCTTTCTTT; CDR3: CASSNYGGEGTEAFF
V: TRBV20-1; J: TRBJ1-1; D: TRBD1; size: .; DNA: TGCAGTGCTAGAGATGGGGGACAGAGCACTGAAGCTTTCTTT; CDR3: CSARDGGQSTEAFF
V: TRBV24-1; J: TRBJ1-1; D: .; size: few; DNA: TGTGCCACCAGTGATTTGTCGGGGGAAGGCACTGAAGCTTTCTTT; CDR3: CATSDLSGEGTEAFF
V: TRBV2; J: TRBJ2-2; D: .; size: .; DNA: TGTGCCAGCAGGTCCGGGTCCACGACCGGGGAGCTGTTTTTT; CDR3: CASRSGSTTGELFF
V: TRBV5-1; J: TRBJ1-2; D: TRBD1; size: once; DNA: TGCGCCAGCAGCGAAACCGGGACAGGGAGGTATGGCTACACCTTC; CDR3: CASSETGTGRYGYTF
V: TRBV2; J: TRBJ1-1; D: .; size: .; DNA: TGTGCCAGCACGAGAGGGACGAACACTGAAGCTTTCTTT; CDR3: CASTRGTNTEAFF
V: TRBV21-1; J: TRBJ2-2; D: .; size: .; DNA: TGTGCCAGCAGCAAAAGGGGGAGGGGAGGGTCCGGGGAGCTGTTTTTT; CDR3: CASSKRGRGGSGELFF
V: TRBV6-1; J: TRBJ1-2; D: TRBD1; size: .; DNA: TGTGCCAGCAGCCGGACAGGGTGGATTTATGGCTACACCTTC; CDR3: CASSRTGWIYGYTF
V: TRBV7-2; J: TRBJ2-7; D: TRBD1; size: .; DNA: TGTGCCAGCAGCCCTCGGACAGGTCTAGGGTTACCCTACGAGCAGTACTTC; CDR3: CASSPRTGLGLPYEQYF
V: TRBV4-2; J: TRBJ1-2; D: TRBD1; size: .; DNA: TGTGCCAGCAGCCAAGATGTGACAGGGGGCAACTATGGCTACACCTTC; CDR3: CASSQDVTGGNYGYTF
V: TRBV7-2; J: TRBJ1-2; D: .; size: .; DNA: TGTGCCAGCAGCTTATCTCCCACAAGGGGATATGGCTACACCTTC; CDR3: CASSLSPTRGYGYTF
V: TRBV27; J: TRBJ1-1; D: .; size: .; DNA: TGTGCCAGCAGTTTGCGGGAGGGGAACACTGAAGCTTTCTTT; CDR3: CASSLREGNTEAFF
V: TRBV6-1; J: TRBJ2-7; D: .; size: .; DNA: TGTGCCAGCAGTGAGGAAGGGGGGTACGAGCAGTACTTC; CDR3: CASSEEGGYEQYF